The present T cell receptor (beta chain) was sequenced within a study of beta chain features in type 1 diabetes. Study context: Examination covered around 98,000,000 sorted cells spanning all samples.

General study results and limits: Shorter templates might be favored by PCR, equally in patients and controls. Shorter TCRB CDR3s, moderately but significantly so, were found in Type 1 diabetes patients in all four CD4+ subsets.

The whole isolated RNA underwent reverse transcription, so sequencing captured expressed TCRB transcripts. Sequencing used immunoSEQ multiplex PCR; TCRdb keeps in-frame clones, though not all of them. The profile shows over 700,000 clones, about 17% of them singletons. In germline, CDR1 is MGHDK, CDR2 SYGVNS. This CDR3 is built from 13 residues. Trimming pared 0 bases from V and 4 bases from J, leaving 5 bases between. In its sample, this clone was seen a few times. The target antigen is unknown. The gene calls are TRBV25-1 and TRBJ2-3; D unresolved. The sequence derives from a woman in her late teens or twenties in good health. Sequences were obtained from naive CD4+ T cells from blood. The CDR3 coding sequence is TGTGCCAGCAGTGAATATGGTGCAGATACGCAGTATTTT. It yields the protein CASSEYGADTQYF.